The present entry profiles one T cell receptor beta chain with its context. Assay: immunoSEQ multiplex PCR; the TCRdb copy retains only in-frame clones and omits some. The profile covers about 150,000 clones, with roughly 84% appearing a single time and approximately 7% taken by the ten largest. This specimen comes from a study of blood T cell repertoires in COVID-19. Study overall: Sources were T cells, B-cell-depleted T cells, or PBMCs; the material itself was cDNA or gDNA.

With 0 bases clipped from V and 2 bases from J, the junction kept 6 bases outside the gene matches. Looked up from germline, CDR1 is LGHNA and CDR2 is YNFKEQ. The CDR3 totals 17 residues. Material: peripheral blood. V and J are TRBV4-2 and TRBJ2-1, with 8 bases aligning to TRBD2. The receptor comes from a man in his forties or fifties with active or convalescent COVID-19. This chain's CDR3 is CASSQDEAGGAYNEQFF. CDR3 nucleotides: TGTGCCAGCAGCCAAGATGAGGCGGGGGGCGCCTACAATGAGCAGTTCTTC.